This TCR beta chain was observed in a study of shared clonotypes between healthy human individuals (dated by TCRdb to 2020 to 2021). Study-wide context: Three men and two women, aged 18 to 49 years, made up the cohort. For each donor, three plates each were used for CD4 naive and CD4 memory, two plates were used for CD8 naive, and one plate was used for CD8 memory. The study deeply sequenced blood TCR repertoires of several healthy adults to estimate repertoire size and the extent of clonotype sharing between individuals. To increase sequencing depth and limit assay-specific biases, different laboratories used diverse techniques to prepare libraries and sequence TCR repertoires. Each donor's leukapheresis produced roughly between roughly 0.85 and 9.5 billion PBMCs.

With regard to this clone: No antigen is known for it. Base qualities are not at hand, and no much larger clone is one base apart.

V gives up 1 base and J gives up 7 bases, and the segment between their germline ends measures 11 bases. The CDR3 measures 13 amino acids from cysteine to phenylalanine. The sequence is cut down to CDR3 DNA, 39 bases in frame from base 1. CDR1 and CDR2, looked up from the germline V gene, are SGHVS and FQNEAQ. The donors were healthy, HIV-negative adults who had no recently reported acute infections or vaccinations. Only Caucasian adults living in Nashville, Tennessee, USA were represented among the donors. CD4+ T cells were enriched through magnetic negative selection, after which naive cells were positively selected on CD45RA and the remaining negative fraction served as the memory subset. Blood was obtained by leukapheresis, after which PBMCs were separated by Ficoll-Histopaque density gradient centrifugation and cryopreserved in liquid nitrogen vapor phase. Analytical flow cytometry was used to check the purity and quantity of each magnetically sorted T cell population. Genomic DNA was isolated from every sorted fraction and measured by UV absorbance on a Nanodrop 2000c.

What the authors observed across the whole study: Higher generation probabilities were observed for clonotypes shared by all four sorted-subset donors than for non-shared clonotypes. Naive subsets generally had larger estimated clonotype richness than memory subsets did. The small number of donors limited the genetic and exposure-history diversity represented. Across four donors, approximately 4.6% of naive CD4, roughly 3.8% of naive CD8, around 2.5% of memory CD4, and approximately 0.42% of memory CD8 clonotypes were shared. Pairwise subsampling indicated that sequencing depth was expected to affect the degree of clonotype sharing among donors. Sampling was restricted to blood, and TCR repertoires in tissues likely differ from the TCR repertoires found in blood. Rarefaction of sorted-subset datasets indicated incomplete sequencing despite the large sequencing depth.

Using the deep immunoSEQ assay, TCR CDR3 regions were amplified from genomic DNA by multiplex PCR. For each cell subset, the extracted genomic DNA was distributed evenly across all wells of several immunoSEQ 96-well plates, and each plate served as one replicate. For sorted subsets, around 0.2 ug of genomic DNA, equivalent to roughly 33,000 T cell genomes, went into each replicate PCR. Purified libraries were measured with a Qubit 3.0 fluorometer, size-checked on a Bioanalyzer 2100, and measured again with the KAPA Library Quantification kit. Each immunoSEQ 96-well plate was sequenced on its own single-read 150-cycle Illumina NextSeq 550 flow cell. The source study handled its data this way. The immunoSEQ output contained only junctional sequences without quality scores, so filtering could not match that applied to full-length reads. To assign V/J genes and CDR3, sequences were annotated using PyIR, a Python wrapper for IgBLAST v1.9, with IMGT germline references. Reads were filtered out if the reads had weak V/J assignments (E-value above 1e-6), no CDR3, stop codons, out-of-frame junctions, or ambiguous translated residues. A V3J clonotype was defined by an identical inferred V gene, J gene, and CDR3 amino acid sequence. Percentage overlap between repertoires was computed as shared unique clonotypes divided by the size of the smaller repertoire. Three approaches were used to assess repertoire richness: RTK rarefaction, the Chao1 estimator, and Recon v2.1 estimates of unobserved clonotypes. For all TCRbeta clonotypes obtained by the gDNA method from several donors, generation probabilities were computed with OLGA. The table comes from immuneACCESS by way of TCRdb, which keeps in-frame sequences with V and J called. Part of the clones is missing from these tables; in studies checked, under half for an unresolved V gene and the rest for unknown reasons. The V and J calls and clone size are taken from that table; D and trimming were inferred from the DNA. For this sample there are under 2,500,000 clones; more than 90% appear just once. 0.1% to 0.15% of the sample comes from the top ten.

Rearrangement joined TRBV7-8 to TRBJ2-7; there is no confident call for the D gene. The sequenced sample consisted of naive CD4+ T cells sorted from blood. The cell subset or site label for this specimen denotes: CD45RA+ positively selected. This sequence originates from a man in his late teens or twenties in good health. The nucleotide sequence reads as follows: TGTGCCAGCAGCTTAGTCGAGATGGGGGAGCAGTACTTC. Translated, it reads CASSLVEMGEQYF.